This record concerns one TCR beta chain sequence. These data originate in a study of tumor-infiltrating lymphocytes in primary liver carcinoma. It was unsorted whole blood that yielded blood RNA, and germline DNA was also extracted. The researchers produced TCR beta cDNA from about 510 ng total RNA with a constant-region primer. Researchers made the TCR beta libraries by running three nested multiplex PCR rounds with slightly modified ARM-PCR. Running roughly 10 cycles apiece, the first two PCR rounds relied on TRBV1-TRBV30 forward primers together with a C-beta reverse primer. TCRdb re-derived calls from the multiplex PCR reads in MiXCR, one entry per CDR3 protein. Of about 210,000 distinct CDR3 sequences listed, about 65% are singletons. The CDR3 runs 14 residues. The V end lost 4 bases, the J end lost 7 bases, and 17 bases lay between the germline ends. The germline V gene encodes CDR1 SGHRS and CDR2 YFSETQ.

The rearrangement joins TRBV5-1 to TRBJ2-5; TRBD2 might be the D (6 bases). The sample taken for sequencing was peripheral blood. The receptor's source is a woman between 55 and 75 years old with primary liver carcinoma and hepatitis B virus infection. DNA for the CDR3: TGCGCCAGCAGCCTCCGGGAGCACGGCGGGACCCAGTACTTC. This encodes CASSLREHGGTQYF.